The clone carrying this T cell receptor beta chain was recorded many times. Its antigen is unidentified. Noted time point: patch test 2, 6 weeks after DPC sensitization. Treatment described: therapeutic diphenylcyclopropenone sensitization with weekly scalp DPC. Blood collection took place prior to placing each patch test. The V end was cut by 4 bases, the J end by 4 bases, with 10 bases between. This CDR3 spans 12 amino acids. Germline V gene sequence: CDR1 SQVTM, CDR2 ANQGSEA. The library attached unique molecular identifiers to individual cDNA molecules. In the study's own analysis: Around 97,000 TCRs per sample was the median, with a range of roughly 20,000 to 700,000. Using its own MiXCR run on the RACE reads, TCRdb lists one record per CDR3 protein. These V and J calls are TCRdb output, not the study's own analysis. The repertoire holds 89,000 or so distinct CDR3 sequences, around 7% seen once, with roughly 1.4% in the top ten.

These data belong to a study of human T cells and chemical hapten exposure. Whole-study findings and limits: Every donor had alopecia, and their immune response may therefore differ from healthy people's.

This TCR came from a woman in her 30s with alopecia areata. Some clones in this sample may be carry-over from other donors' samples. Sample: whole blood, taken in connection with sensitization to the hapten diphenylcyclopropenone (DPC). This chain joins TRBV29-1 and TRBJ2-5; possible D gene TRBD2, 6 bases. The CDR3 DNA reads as TGCAGCGTTGTCCGGGGAGGAGAGACCCAGTACTTC. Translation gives CSVVRGGETQYF.